What follows is one T cell receptor beta chain and its context. Its antigen remains unidentified. No much larger clone is present one base from it, and per-base qualities are unavailable. This sample stems from a study of blood T cells in healthy people across ages (dated by TCRdb to the mid-2010s). At the level of the whole study: Template switching captured roughly one uniquely barcoded TCR beta cDNA molecule per two T cells in model experiments. Using the same blood draw, the study looked at two additional independent replicas of 1 million unique cDNA reads for two donors, one aged 18 to 30 and the other aged 80 or older. To avoid experimental bias, donors of different ages were randomly spread across the sequencing lanes. Four age groups were formed from the donors: young (average about 15 years), middle-aged (around 37), aged (62) and long-lived (about 80). To track age-related changes in TCR beta repertoire diversity, the study relied on deep sequencing normalized with unique cDNA molecular identifiers.

Donors were about 36 systemically healthy Caucasian individuals from Russia aged roughly 6 to 100 years. Each donor gave 8 to 10 milliliters of peripheral blood, drawn into EDTA-treated Vacutainer tubes. Ficoll-Paque density-gradient centrifugation was used to isolate PBMCs, with at least 6 million obtained per sample. Trizol reagent was used to extract total RNA from the PBMCs, yielding at least 6 micrograms per sample. For every donor, an aliquot of PBMCs went through flow cytometry to measure the percentages of naive CD45RAhigh/CD27high T cells. Study-wide conclusions, independent of this receptor: Compared with the aged group, the long-lived group had more naive CD4+ T cells, fewer expanded clones and increased TCR diversity, a pattern suggesting age selection. A strong correlation was found between observed TCR beta diversity and the percentage of naive T cells measured by flow cytometry. As age increased, observed TCR beta diversity per million T cells dropped in a roughly linear way, and a significant reduction was already evident by age around 41. Because the CMV infection status of the donors was unknown, age-related changes in expanded clonotypes may potentially have been confounded. Total diversity estimates from one million sequenced T cells were considered lower bounds and underestimates. Because profiling used bulk unsorted PBMCs, naive and antigen-experienced compartments could not be compared conclusively.

The CDR3 spans 13 residues, from the cysteine through the phenylalanine. CDR3 DNA is the only sequence kept; it has 39 bases, read in frame from the first base. V is shortened by 6 bases, J by 2 bases, and the region joining them spans 10 bases. Library preparation used 5' RACE. The listed sequencing device is Illumina HiSeq 2500. A second PCR of roughly 6 to 11 cycles was run with a J-beta primer mix and a sample-barcoded 5' primer. A template-switch 5' adaptor carrying 12 random nucleotides introduced a unique molecular identifier onto each TCR beta cDNA molecule. Each sample yielded at least 3 million CDR3-containing paired-end reads. First-strand cDNA was synthesized from all RNA with the Mint cDNA synthesis kit, primed by a TRBC-specific oligonucleotide. After uracil-DNA glycosylase treatment, a first 18-cycle PCR used universal primers M1SS and BC2_uni_R on all cDNA. The paper's data handling went like this. Each sample was normalized by randomly selecting 1 million high-quality reads, each carrying a distinct molecular identifier. Reads with shared molecular identifiers were discarded instead of being binned into consensus sequences. MiTCR, run with a Q25 quality threshold and the strictest error-elimination algorithm, handled CDR3 identification, clonotype clustering and error correction. A nonparametric unseen species model with Euler transformation was used to estimate lower-bound total TCR beta diversity. The public reads were run again by TCRdb, first through fastp at Q25 and then through MiXCR, and only productive beta chains were kept. When rows share a CDR3 protein, they turn into one entry using the most common DNA and genes. Clone size and V and J calls follow TCRdb, not the original study. Within this sample are around 1.1 million distinct CDR3 sequences, with under 40% of them counted one time only. The top ten clones comprise roughly 14% of the sample.

This sequence originates from a man between 18 and 35 years old in good health. Sequenced sample: blood. Recombination joined TRBV12-3 or TRBV12-4 with TRBJ2-5; possibly the D gene is TRBD1, per 6 matching bases. At the DNA level, the sequence is TGTGCCAGCAGGCTGGGGGCACAAGAGACCCAGTACTTC. Its product reads: CASRLGAQETQYF.